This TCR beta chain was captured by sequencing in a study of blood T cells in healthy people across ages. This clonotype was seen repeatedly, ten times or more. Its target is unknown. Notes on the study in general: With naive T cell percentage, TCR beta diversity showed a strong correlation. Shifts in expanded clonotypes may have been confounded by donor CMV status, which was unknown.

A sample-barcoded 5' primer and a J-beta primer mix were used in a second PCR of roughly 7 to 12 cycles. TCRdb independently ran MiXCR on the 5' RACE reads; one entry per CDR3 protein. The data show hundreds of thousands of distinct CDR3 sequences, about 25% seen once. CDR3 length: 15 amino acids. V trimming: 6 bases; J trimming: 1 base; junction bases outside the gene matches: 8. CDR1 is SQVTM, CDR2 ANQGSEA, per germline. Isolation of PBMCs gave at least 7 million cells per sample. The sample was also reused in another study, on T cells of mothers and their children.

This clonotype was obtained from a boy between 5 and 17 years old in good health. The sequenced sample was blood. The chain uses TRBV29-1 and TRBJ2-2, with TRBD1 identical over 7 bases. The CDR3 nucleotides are TGCAGCGTCACGGGACAGCCCCTGAACACCGGGGAGCTGTTTTTT. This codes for CSVTGQPLNTGELFF.